Sequencing of this T cell receptor beta chain was carried out in a study of control samples from healthy donors and cancer patients. This table comes from immunoSEQ multiplex PCR, and its TCRdb copy is limited to in-frame clones, with some not included. The profile covers some 130,000 clones, with approximately 90% appearing a single time and about 1.9% taken by the ten largest. This clone was seen a single time. No DNA is shown, since the ends of the CDR3 on it are uncertain; the CDR3 is the one TCRdb lists. The CDR3 region is 15 residues in length, termini included. This rearrangement joins TRBV12-1 to TRBJ1-4. TRBV12-1 is noted as a pseudogene. The sample taken for sequencing was blood. This TCR came from a woman aged 45-65 years in good health. CDR3: CASSFAGGTNEKLFF.